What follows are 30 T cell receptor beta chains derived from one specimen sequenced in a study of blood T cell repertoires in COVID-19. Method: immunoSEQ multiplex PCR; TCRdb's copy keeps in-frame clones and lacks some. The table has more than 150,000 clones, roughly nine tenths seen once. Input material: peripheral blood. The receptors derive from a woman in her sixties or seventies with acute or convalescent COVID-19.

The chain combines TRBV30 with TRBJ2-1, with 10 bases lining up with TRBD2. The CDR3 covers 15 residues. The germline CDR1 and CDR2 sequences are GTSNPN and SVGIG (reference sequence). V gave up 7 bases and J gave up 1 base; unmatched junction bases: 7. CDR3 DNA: TGTGCCTATACTGGAGCGGGGGGGTCCTACAATGAGCAGTTCTTC. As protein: CAYTGAGGSYNEQFF.

This CDR3 reads CASSQLTGDPATQYF. The CDR3 DNA follows: TGCGCCAGCAGTCAATTGACAGGGGACCCAGCTACGCAGTATTTT. V and J are TRBV23-1 and TRBJ2-3; TRBD1 agrees at 8 bases. TRBV23-1 is known as an ORF, though its function is uncertain. This CDR3 region has 15 residues. With 1 base clipped from V and 8 bases from J, the junction kept 8 bases outside the gene matches.

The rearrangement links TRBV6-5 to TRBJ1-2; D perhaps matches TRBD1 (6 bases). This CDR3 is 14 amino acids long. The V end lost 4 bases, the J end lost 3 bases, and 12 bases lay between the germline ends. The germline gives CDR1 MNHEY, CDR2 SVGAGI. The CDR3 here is CASSFRQAHYGYTF. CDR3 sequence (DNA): TGTGCCAGCAGTTTTCGACAGGCTCACTATGGCTACACCTTC.

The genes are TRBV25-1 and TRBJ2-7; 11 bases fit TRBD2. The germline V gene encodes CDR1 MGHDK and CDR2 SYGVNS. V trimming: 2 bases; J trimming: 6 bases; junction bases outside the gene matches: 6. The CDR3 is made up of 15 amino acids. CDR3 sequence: CASSELAGGLCEQYF. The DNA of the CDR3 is TGTGCCAGCAGTGAACTAGCGGGGGGCTTATGCGAGCAGTACTTC.

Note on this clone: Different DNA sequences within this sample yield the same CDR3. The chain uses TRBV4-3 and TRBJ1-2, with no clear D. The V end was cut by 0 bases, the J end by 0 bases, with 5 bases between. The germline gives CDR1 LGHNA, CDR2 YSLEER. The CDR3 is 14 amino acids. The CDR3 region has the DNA TGCGCCAGCAGCCAAGAAACAGCTAACTATGGCTACACCTTC. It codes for CASSQETANYGYTF.

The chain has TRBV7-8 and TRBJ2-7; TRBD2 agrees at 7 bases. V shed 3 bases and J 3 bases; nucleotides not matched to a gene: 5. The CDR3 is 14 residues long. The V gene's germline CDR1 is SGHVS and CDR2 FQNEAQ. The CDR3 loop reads CASSFGGEGYEQYF. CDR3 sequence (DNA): TGTGCCAGCAGCTTTGGTGGGGAGGGCTACGAGCAGTACTTC.

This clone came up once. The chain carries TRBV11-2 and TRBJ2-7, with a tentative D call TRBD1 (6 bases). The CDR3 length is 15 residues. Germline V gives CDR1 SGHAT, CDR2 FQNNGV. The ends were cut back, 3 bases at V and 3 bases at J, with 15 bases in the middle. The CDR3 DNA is TGTGCCAGCAGCTTTTCTGAGACAGGTAGCTACGAGCAGTACTTC. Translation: CASSFSETGSYEQYF.

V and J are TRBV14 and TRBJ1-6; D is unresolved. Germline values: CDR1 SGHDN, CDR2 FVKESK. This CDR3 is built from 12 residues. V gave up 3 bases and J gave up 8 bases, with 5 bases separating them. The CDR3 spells CASSQQDSPLHF. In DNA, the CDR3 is TGTGCCAGCAGCCAGCAGGATTCACCCCTCCACTTT.

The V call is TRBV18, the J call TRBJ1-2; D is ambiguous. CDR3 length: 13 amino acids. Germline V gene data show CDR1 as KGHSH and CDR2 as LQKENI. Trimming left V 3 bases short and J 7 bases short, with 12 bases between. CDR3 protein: CASSPGLRGGYTF. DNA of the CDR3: TGTGCCAGCTCACCCGGCCTCCGAGGTGGCTACACCTTC.

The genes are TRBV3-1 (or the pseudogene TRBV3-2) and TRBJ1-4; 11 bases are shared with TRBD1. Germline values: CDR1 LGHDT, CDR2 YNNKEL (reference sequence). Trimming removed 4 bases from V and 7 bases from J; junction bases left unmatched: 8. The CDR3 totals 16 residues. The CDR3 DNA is TGTGCCAGCAGCCCCTCCGAGGGGACAGGGGGTGAAAAACTGTTTTTT. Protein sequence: CASSPSEGTGGEKLFF.

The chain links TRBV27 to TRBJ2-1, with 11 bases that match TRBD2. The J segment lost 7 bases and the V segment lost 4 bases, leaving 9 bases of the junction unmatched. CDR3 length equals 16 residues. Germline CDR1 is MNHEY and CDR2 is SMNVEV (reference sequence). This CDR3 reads CASSSRLAGTKNEQFF. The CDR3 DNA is TGTGCCAGCAGTTCAAGACTAGCGGGGACGAAAAATGAGCAGTTCTTC.

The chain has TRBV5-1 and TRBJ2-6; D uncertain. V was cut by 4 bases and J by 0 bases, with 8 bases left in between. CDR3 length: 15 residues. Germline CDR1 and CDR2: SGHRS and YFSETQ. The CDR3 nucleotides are TGCGCCAGCAGCGGCGGCGGCTCTGGGGCCAACGTCCTGACTTTC. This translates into CASSGGGSGANVLTF. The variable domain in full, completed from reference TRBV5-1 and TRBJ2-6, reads KAGVTQTPRYLIKTRGQQVTLSCSPISGHRSVSWYQQTPGQGLQFLFEYFSETQRNKGNFPGRFSGRQFSNSRSEMNVSTLELGDSALYLCASSGGGSGANVLTFGAGSRLTVL.

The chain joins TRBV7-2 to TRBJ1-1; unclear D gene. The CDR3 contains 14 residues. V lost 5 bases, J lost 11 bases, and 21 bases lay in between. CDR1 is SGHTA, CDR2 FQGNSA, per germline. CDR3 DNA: TGTGCCAGCAGCGGAAGACCGCGAGCAGCGGGGGCTTTCTTT. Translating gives CASSGRPRAAGAFF.

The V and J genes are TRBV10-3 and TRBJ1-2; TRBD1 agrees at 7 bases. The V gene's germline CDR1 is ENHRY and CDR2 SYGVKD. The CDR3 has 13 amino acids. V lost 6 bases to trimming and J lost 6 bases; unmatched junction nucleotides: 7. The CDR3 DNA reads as TGTGCCATCAGCACACAGGGGACGCATGGCTACACCTTC. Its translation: CAISTQGTHGYTF.

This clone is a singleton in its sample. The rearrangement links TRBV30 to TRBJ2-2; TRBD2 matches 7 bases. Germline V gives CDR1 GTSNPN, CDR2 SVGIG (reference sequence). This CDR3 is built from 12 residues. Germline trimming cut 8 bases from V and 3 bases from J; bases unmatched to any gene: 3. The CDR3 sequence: CARDYYTGELFF. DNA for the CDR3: TGTGCCAGGGACTACTACACCGGGGAGCTGTTTTTT.

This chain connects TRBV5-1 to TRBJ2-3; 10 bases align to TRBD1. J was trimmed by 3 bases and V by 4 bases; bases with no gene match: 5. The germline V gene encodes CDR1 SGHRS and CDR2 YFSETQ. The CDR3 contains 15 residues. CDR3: CASSPGQGWTDTQYF. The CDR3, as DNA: TGCGCCAGCAGCCCGGGACAGGGGTGGACAGATACGCAGTATTTT.

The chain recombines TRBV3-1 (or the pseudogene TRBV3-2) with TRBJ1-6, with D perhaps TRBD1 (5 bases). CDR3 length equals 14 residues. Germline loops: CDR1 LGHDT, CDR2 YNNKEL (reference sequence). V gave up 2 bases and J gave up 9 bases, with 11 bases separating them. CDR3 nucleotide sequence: TGTGCCAGCAGCCAACGGGACTCGAGTTCACCCCTCCACTTT. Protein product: CASSQRDSSSPLHF.

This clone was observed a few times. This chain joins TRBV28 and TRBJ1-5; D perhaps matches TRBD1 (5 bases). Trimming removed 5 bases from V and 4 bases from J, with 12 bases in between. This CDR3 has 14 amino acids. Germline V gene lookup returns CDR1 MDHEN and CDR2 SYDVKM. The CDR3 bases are TGTGCCAGCAGTGACAGTACCCTTAATCAGCCCCAGCATTTT. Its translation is CASSDSTLNQPQHF. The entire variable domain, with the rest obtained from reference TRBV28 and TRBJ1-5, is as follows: DVKVTQSSRYLVKRTGEKVFLECVQDMDHENMFWYRQDPGLGLRLIYFSYDVKMKEKGDIPEGYSVSREKKERFSLILESASTNQTSMYLCASSDSTLNQPQHFGDGTRLSIL.

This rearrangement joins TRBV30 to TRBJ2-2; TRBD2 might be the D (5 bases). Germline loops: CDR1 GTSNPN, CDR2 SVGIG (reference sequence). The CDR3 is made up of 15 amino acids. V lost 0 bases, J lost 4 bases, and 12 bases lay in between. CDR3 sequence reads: CAWSVLRASTGELFF. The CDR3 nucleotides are TGTGCCTGGAGTGTACTGAGGGCTTCCACCGGGGAGCTGTTTTTT. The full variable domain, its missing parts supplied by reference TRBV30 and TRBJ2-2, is SQTIHQWPATLVQPVGSPLSLECTVEGTSNPNLYWYRQAAGRGLQLLFYSVGIGQISSEVPQNLSASRPQDRQFILSSKKLLLSDSGFYLCAWSVLRASTGELFFGEGSRLTVL.

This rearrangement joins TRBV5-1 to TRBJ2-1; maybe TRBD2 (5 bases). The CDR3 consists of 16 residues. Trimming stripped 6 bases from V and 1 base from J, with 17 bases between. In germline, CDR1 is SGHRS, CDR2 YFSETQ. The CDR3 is CASTHHSAASYNEQFF. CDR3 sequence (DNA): TGCGCCAGCACCCACCACTCAGCGGCTTCCTACAATGAGCAGTTCTTC.

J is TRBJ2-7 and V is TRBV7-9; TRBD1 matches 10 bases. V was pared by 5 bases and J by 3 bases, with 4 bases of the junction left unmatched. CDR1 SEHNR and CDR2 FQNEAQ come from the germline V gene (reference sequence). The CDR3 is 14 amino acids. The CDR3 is CASSHRTGGYEQYF. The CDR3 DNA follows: TGTGCCAGCAGCCATCGGACAGGGGGCTACGAGCAGTACTTC.

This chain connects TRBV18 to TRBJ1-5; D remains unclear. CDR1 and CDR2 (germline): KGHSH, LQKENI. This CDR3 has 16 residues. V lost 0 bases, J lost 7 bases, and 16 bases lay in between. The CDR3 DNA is TGTGCCAGCTCACCACCGGGAGGGCAGGTTGGCCAGCCCCAGCATTTT. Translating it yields CASSPPGGQVGQPQHF.

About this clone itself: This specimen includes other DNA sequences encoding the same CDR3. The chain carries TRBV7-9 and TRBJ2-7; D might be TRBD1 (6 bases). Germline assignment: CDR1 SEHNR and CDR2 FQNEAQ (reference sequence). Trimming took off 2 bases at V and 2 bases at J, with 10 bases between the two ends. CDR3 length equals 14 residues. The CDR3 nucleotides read TGTGCCAGCAGCTTATCGGACAGCGCCTACGAGCAGTACTTC. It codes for CASSLSDSAYEQYF.

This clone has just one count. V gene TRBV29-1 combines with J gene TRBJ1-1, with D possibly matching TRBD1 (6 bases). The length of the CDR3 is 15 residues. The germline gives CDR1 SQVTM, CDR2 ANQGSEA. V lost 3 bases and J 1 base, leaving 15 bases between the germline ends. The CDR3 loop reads CSVEHRESRNTEAFF. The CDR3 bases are TGCAGCGTTGAGCACAGGGAAAGCAGGAACACTGAAGCTTTCTTT.

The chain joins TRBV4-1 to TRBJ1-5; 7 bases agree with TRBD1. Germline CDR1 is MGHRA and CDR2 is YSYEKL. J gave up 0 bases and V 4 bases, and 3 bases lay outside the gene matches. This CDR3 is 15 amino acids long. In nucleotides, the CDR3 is TGCGCCAGCAGCCCGGGACAGTATAGCAATCAGCCCCAGCATTTT. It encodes CASSPGQYSNQPQHF.

Here the CDR3 reads CASSRQGNLAKNIQYF. For the CDR3, the DNA is TGTGCCAGCAGCAGACAGGGGAATCTAGCCAAAAACATTCAGTACTTC. The chain is built from TRBV6-6 and TRBJ2-4, with 8 bases fitting TRBD1. The CDR3 length is 16 residues. Germline CDR1 is MNHNY and CDR2 is SVGAGI (reference sequence). With V trimmed by 6 bases and J by 0 bases, 7 bases remained unmatched.

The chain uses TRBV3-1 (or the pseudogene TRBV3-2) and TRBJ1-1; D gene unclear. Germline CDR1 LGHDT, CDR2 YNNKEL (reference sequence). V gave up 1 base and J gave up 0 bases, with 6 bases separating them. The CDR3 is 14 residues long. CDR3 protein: CASSQGLMNTEAFF. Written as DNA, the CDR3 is TGTGCCAGCAGCCAAGGGCTGATGAACACTGAAGCTTTCTTT.

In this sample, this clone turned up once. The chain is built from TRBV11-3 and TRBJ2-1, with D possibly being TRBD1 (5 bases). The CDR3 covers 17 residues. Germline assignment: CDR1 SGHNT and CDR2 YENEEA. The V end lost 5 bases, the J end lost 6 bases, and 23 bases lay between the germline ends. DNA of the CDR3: TGTGCCAGCAGCCACTCCGCTAGGGGAAGGGGTAGCAATGAGCAGTTCTTC. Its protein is CASSHSARGRGSNEQFF. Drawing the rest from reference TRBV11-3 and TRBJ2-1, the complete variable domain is EAGVVQSPRYKIIEKKQPVAFWCNPISGHNTLYWYLQNLGQGPELLIRYENEEAVDDSQLPKDRFSAERLKGVDSTLKIQPAELGDSAVYLCASSHSARGRGSNEQFFGPGTRLTVL.

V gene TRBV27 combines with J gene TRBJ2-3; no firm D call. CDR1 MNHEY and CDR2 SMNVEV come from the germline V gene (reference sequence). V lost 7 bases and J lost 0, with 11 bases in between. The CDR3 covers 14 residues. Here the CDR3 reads CASIGGVSTDTQYF. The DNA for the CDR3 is TGTGCCAGCATCGGCGGCGTTAGCACAGATACGCAGTATTTT.

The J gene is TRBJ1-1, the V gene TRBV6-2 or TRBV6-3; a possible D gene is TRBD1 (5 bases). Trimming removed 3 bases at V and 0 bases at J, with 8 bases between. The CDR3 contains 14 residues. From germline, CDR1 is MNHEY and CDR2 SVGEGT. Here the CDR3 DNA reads TGTGCCAGCAGTTATTTGGGGCTGAACACTGAAGCTTTCTTT. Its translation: CASSYLGLNTEAFF.